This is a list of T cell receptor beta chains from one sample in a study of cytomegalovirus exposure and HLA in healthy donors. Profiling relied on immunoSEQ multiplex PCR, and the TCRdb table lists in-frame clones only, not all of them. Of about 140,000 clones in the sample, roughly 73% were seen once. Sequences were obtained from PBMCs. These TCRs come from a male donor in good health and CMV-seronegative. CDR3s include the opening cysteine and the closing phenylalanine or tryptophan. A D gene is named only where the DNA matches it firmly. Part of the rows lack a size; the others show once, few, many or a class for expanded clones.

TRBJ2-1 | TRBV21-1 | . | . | CASDYRGPGNEQFF | TGTGCCAGCGATTACAGGGGGCCGGGCAATGAGCAGTTCTTC
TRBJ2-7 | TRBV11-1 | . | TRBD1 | CASSLGQGSTYEQYF | TGTGCCAGCAGCCTGGGACAGGGGAGTACCTACGAGCAGTACTTC
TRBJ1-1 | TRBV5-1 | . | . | CASSLGPGGAVTEAFF | TGCGCCAGCAGCTTGGGCCCGGGGGGCGCCGTCACTGAAGCTTTCTTT
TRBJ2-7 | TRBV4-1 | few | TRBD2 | CASSPSGTSAYEQYF | TGCGCCAGCAGCCCATCCGGGACTAGCGCTTACGAGCAGTACTTC
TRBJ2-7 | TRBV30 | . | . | CAWAIGGSYEQYF | TGTGCCTGGGCCATAGGGGGATCCTACGAGCAGTACTTC
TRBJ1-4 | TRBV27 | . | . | CASRLLRGNEKLFF | TGTGCCAGCAGACTCTTAAGGGGTAATGAAAAACTGTTTTTT
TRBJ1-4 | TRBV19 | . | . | CASRPSRAGEDEKLFF | TGTGCCAGTAGGCCAAGTAGGGCTGGGGAGGATGAAAAACTGTTTTTT
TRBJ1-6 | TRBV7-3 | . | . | CASSLGDLGSPLHF | TGTGCCAGCAGCTTAGGGGACTTGGGTTCACCCCTCCACTTT
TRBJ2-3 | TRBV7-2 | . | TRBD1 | CASSFQGAFTDTQYF | TGTGCCAGCAGCTTCCAGGGGGCTTTCACAGATACGCAGTATTTT
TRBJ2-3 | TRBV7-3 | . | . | CASSFGQTDTQYF | TGTGCCAGCAGCTTCGGACAGACAGATACGCAGTATTTT
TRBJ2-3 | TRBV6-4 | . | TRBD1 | CASSDLTGGTDTQYF | TGTGCCAGCAGTGACTTGACAGGGGGCACAGATACGCAGTATTTT
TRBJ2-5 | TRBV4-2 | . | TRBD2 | CASSQVIAGVQETQYF | TGTGCCAGCAGCCAAGTGATAGCGGGGGTACAAGAGACCCAGTACTTC
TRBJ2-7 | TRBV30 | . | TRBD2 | CAWSRRASGLYEQYF | TGTGCCTGGAGTAGGCGGGCTAGCGGCTTGTACGAGCAGTACTTC
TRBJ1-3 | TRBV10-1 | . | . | CASSESPISGNTIYF | TGCGCCAGCAGTGAATCTCCTATCTCTGGAAACACCATATATTTT
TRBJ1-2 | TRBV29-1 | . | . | CSVEGQGLVYTF | TGCAGCGTTGAGGGGCAGGGATTGGTCTACACCTTC
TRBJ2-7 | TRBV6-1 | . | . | CASSEVEEDEQYF | TGTGCCAGCAGTGAGGTTGAGGAGGACGAGCAGTACTTC
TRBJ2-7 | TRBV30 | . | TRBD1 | CAWSSGTGYPWQQYF | TGTGCCTGGAGCTCCGGGACAGGCTATCCCTGGCAGCAGTACTTC
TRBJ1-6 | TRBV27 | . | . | CASSLLGRPLHF | TGTGCCAGCAGTTTACTTGGTAGACCCCTCCACTTT
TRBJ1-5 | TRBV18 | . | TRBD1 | CASSLDRAYSNQPQHF | TGTGCCAGCTCACTCGACAGGGCTTATAGCAATCAGCCCCAGCATTTT
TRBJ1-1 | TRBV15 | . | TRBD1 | CATSRGQGNTEAFF | TGTGCCACCAGCAGGGGACAGGGGAACACTGAAGCTTTCTTT
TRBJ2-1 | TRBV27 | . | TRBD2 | CASSLEGLAGGDEQFF | TGTGCCAGCAGTTTAGAAGGACTAGCGGGCGGGGATGAGCAGTTCTTC
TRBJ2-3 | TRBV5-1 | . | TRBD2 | CASSAGTGGSTDTQYF | TGCGCCAGCAGCGCTGGAACGGGGGGGAGCACAGATACGCAGTATTTT
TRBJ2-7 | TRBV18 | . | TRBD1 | CASSHTGTGGDEQYF | TGTGCCAGCTCTCATACCGGGACAGGGGGCGACGAGCAGTACTTC
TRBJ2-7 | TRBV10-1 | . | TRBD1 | CASSAQQGLVQYF | TGCGCCAGCAGTGCCCAACAGGGGTTGGTGCAGTACTTC
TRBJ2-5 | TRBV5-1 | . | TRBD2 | CASRLAGVQETQYF | TGCGCCAGCAGGCTAGCGGGAGTACAAGAGACCCAGTACTTC
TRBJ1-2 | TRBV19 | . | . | CASSPRVDSYGYTF | TGTGCCAGTAGTCCTCGCGTGGACAGCTATGGCTACACCTTC
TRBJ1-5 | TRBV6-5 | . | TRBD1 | CASSYQPGQGAQPQHF | TGTGCCAGCAGTTACCAGCCGGGACAGGGGGCACAGCCCCAGCATTTT